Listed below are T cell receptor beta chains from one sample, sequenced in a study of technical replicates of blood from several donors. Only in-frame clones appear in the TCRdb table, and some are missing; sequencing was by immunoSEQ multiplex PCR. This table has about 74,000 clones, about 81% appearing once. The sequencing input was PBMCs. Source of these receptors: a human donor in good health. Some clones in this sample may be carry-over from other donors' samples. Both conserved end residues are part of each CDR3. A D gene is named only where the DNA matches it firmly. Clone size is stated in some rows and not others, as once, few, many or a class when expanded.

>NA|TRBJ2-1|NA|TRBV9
CASSPPGDLSYNEQFF
TGTGCCAGCAGCCCCCCAGGGGACCTCTCCTACAATGAGCAGTTCTTC
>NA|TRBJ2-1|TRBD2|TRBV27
CASSLYSLADEQFF
TGTGCCAGCAGTTTATACTCCCTAGCGGATGAGCAGTTCTTC
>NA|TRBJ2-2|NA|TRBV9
CASSRVGQNTGELFF
TGTGCCAGCAGCCGGGTCGGTCAGAACACCGGGGAGCTGTTTTTT
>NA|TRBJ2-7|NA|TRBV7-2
CASSLGRPSEQYF
TGTGCCAGCAGCCTAGGGAGGCCTAGCGAGCAGTACTTC
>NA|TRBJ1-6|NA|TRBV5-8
CATPVGGARNSPLHF
TGTGCCACCCCGGTTGGGGGGGCGAGGAATTCACCCCTCCACTTT
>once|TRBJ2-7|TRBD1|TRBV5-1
CASSSTYTGGGIIYEQYF
TGCGCCAGCAGCTCTACCTACACAGGGGGCGGTATTATCTACGAGCAGTACTTC
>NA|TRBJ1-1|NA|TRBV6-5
CASLGEVNTEAFF
TGTGCCAGCCTGGGGGAGGTGAACACTGAAGCTTTCTTT
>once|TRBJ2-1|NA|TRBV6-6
CASSLRETYNEQFF
TGTGCCAGCAGTCTGAGGGAAACCTACAATGAGCAGTTCTTC
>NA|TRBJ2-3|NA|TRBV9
CASSLGQGSTDTQYF
TGTGCCAGCTCCTTAGGGCAGGGAAGCACAGATACGCAGTATTTT
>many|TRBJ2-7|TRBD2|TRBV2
CASSDPHRVFLSSGGADKQYF
TGTGCCAGCAGTGATCCACACAGGGTTTTTCTTTCTAGCGGGGGGGCCGACAAGCAGTACTTC
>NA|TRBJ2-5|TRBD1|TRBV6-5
CASKTGSFSETQYF
TGTGCCAGCAAGACAGGGTCTTTTTCGGAGACCCAGTACTTC
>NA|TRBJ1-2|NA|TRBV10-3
CAISEGTGSGSYGYTF
TGTGCCATCAGTGAGGGCACAGGGTCCGGTAGCTATGGCTACACCTTC
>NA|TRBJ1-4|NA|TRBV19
CASSTHREDKLFF
TGTGCCAGTAGTACCCACAGGGAAGATAAACTGTTTTTT
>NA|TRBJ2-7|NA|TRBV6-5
CASSYVRQVTYEQYF
TGTGCCAGCAGTTACGTGAGACAGGTTACCTACGAGCAGTACTTC
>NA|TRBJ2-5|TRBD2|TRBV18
CASSRPGLAGAGQETQYF
TGTGCCAGCTCACGGCCGGGACTAGCGGGGGCCGGGCAAGAGACCCAGTACTTC
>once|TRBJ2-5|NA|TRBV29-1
CSVQTSGTHGETQYF
TGCAGCGTTCAGACGTCCGGGACTCATGGGGAGACCCAGTACTTC
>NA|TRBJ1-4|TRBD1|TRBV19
CASSIGGGDEKLFF
TGTGCCAGTAGTATCGGAGGGGGCGATGAAAAACTGTTTTTT
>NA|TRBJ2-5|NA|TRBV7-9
CASNPRLAGETQYF
TGTGCCAGCAACCCCCGGCTGGCGGGAGAGACCCAGTACTTC
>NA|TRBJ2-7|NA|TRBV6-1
CASSLQAFRFEQYF
TGTGCCAGCAGTTTACAGGCCTTCCGCTTCGAGCAGTACTTC
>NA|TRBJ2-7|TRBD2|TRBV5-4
CASSPLAGGSYEQYF
TGTGCCAGCAGCCCACTAGCGGGAGGCTCCTACGAGCAGTACTTC
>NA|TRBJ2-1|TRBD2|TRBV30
CACSGASSYNEQFF
TGTGCCTGTAGCGGGGCCAGCTCCTACAATGAGCAGTTCTTC
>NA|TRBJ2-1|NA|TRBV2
CASSEIVGGRGNEQFF
TGTGCCAGCAGTGAAATTGTGGGGGGGCGAGGCAATGAGCAGTTCTTC
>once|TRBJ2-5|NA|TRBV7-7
CASSTSGVLETQYF
TGTGCTAGCAGCACGTCCGGTGTTTTGGAGACCCAGTACTTC
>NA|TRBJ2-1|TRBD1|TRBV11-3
CASSLGGQGRVF
TGTGCCAGCAGCTTAGGGGGACAGGGAAGGGTCTTC
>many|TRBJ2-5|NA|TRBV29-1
CSARNQGETQYF
TGCAGCGCAAGAAATCAGGGGGAGACCCAGTACTTC
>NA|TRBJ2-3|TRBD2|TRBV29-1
CSVASVGLAESTDTQYF
TGCAGCGTTGCAAGTGTGGGGCTAGCGGAAAGCACAGATACGCAGTATTTT
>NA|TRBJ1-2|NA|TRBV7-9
CASSAESGYYGYTF
TGTGCCAGCAGCGCAGAGTCAGGGTATTATGGCTACACCTTC
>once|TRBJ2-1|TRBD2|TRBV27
CASRTGGAYNEQFF
TGTGCCAGCAGGACGGGAGGTGCGTACAATGAGCAGTTCTTC
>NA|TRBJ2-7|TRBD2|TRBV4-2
CASSQDGLAGATYEQYF
TGTGCCAGCAGCCAAGATGGACTAGCGGGGGCAACCTACGAGCAGTACTTC
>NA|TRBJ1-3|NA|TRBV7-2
CASSLDGTGNTIYF
TGTGCCAGCAGCTTAGACGGGACAGGAAACACCATATATTTT
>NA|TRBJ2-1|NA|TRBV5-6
CASSLLGGAYNEQFF
TGTGCCAGCAGCTTGTTAGGGGGGGCCTACAATGAGCAGTTCTTC
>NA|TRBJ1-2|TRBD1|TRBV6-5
CASRTGTGEYGYTF
TGTGCCAGCAGGACAGGGACAGGGGAATATGGCTACACCTTC
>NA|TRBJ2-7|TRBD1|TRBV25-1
CASRGTGSVYEQYF
TGTGCCAGCAGGGGGACAGGGTCCGTATACGAGCAGTACTTC
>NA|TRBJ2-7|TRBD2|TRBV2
CASSAEIGLAGYHEQYF
TGTGCCAGCAGTGCCGAGATCGGACTAGCGGGGTACCACGAGCAGTACTTC
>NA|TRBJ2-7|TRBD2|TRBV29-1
CSVTPLAGVLSGYEQYF
TGCAGCGTGACCCCGCTAGCGGGAGTTCTCTCTGGGTACGAGCAGTACTTC
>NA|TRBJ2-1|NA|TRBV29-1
CSVEVSGNEQFF
TGCAGCGTTGAAGTCTCCGGGAATGAGCAGTTCTTC
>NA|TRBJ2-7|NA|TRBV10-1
CASGHLYEQYF
TGCGCCAGCGGACACCTCTACGAGCAGTACTTC
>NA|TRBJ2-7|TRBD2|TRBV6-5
CASSYSLAGAYEQYF
TGTGCCAGCAGTTACTCACTAGCGGGGGCCTACGAGCAGTACTTC
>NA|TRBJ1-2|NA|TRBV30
CAWTGKYGYTF
TGTGCCTGGACAGGGAAGTATGGCTACACCTTC
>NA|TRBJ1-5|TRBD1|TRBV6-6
CASSSGQGGNQPQHF
TGTGCCAGCAGTTCCGGACAGGGGGGCAATCAGCCCCAGCATTTT
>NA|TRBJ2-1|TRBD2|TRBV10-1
CASHELAGGSDLYEQFF
TGCGCCAGCCACGAACTAGCGGGGGGCTCAGACCTCTATGAGCAGTTCTTC
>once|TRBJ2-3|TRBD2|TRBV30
CAWDYGRPDTQYF
TGTGCCTGGGACTACGGGAGGCCAGATACGCAGTATTTT
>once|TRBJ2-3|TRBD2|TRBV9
CASSVEGLAKVGDTQYF
TGTGCCAGCAGCGTAGAGGGACTAGCGAAGGTGGGAGATACGCAGTATTTT
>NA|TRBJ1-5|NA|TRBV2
CASSDEGKNQPQHF
TGTGCCAGCAGTGACGAGGGAAAGAATCAGCCCCAGCATTTT
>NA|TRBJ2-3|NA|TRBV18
CASSPRPGPADTQYF
TGTGCCAGCTCACCACGACCGGGTCCCGCAGATACGCAGTATTTT